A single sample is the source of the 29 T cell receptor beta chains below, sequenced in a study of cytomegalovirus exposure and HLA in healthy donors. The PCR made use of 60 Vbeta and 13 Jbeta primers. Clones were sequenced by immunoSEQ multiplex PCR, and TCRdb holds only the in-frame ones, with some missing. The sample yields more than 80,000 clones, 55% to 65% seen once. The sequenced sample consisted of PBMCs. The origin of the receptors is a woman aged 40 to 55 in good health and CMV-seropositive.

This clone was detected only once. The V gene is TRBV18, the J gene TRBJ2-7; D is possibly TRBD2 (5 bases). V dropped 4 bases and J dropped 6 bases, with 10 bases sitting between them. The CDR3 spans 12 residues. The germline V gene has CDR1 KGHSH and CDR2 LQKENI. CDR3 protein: CASSQTEGEQYF. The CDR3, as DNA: TGTGCCAGCTCACAGACCGAGGGCGAGCAGTACTTC.

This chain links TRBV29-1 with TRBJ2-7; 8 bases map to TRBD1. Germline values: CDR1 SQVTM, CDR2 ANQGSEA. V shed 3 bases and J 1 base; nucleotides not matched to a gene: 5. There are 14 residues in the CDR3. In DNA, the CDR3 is TGCAGCGTTGATGTGACAGGGGCATCCTACGAGCAGTACTTC. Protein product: CSVDVTGASYEQYF.

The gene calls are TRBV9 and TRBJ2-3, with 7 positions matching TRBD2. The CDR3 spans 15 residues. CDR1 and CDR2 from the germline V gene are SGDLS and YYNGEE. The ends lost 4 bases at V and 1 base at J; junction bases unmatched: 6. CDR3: CASSPQTSRTDTQYF. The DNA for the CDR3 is TGTGCCAGCAGCCCTCAGACTAGCCGCACAGATACGCAGTATTTT.

CDR3 nucleotide sequence: TGTGCCAGCAGCGTTGGGTTGGGGGAAGGGCAATTAAGGGGGGAGACCCAGTACTTC. This gives the protein CASSVGLGEGQLRGETQYF. The gene calls are TRBV9 and TRBJ2-5, with a tentative D call TRBD1 (6 bases). Trimming pared 2 bases from V and 5 bases from J, leaving 28 bases between. CDR3 length: 19 amino acids. The germline V gene encodes CDR1 SGDLS and CDR2 YYNGEE.

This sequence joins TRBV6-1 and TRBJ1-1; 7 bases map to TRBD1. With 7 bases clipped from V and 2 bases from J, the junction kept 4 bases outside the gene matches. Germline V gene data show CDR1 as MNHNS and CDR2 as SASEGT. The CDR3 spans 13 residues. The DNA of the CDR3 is TGTGCCAGCATGGGACAGCAAAACACTGAAGCTTTCTTT. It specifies CASMGQQNTEAFF.

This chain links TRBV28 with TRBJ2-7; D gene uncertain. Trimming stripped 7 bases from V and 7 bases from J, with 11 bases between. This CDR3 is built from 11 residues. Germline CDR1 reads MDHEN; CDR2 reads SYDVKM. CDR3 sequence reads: CASTNPVEQYF. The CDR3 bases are TGTGCCAGCACCAACCCGGTGGAGCAGTACTTC. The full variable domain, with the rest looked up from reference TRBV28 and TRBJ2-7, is DVKVTQSSRYLVKRTGEKVFLECVQDMDHENMFWYRQDPGLGLRLIYFSYDVKMKEKGDIPEGYSVSREKKERFSLILESASTNQTSMYLCASTNPVEQYFGPGTRLTVT.

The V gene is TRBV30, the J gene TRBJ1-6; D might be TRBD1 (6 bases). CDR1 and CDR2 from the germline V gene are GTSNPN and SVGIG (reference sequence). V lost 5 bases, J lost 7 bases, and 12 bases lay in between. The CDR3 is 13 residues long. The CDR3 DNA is TGTGCCTGGGAGGGACAACCGAATTCACCCCTCCACTTT. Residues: CAWEGQPNSPLHF.

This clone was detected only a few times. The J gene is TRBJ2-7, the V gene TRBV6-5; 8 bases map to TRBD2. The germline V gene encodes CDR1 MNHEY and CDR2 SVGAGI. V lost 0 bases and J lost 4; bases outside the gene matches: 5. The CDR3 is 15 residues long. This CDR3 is CASSYSGTSTYEQYF. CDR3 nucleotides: TGTGCCAGCAGTTACTCCGGGACTAGTACTTACGAGCAGTACTTC.

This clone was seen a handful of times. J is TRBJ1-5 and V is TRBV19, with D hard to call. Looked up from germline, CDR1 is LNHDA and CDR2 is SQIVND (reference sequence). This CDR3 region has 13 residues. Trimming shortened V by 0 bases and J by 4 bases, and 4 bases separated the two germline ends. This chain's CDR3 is CASSIDGNQPQHF. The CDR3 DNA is TGTGCCAGTAGTATAGACGGGAATCAGCCCCAGCATTTT.

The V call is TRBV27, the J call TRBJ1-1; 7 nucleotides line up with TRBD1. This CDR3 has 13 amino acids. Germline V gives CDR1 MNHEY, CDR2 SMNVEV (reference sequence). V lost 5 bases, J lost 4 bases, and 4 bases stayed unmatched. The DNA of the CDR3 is TGTGCCAGCAGTCTCGGGACAGCCACTGAAGCTTTCTTT. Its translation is CASSLGTATEAFF.

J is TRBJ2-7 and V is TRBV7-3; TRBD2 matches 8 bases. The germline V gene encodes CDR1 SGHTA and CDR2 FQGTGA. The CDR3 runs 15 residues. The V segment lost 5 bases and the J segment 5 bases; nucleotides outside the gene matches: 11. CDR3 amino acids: CASSASGGPLHEQYF. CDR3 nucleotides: TGTGCCAGCAGCGCCTCGGGAGGGCCATTACACGAGCAGTACTTC.

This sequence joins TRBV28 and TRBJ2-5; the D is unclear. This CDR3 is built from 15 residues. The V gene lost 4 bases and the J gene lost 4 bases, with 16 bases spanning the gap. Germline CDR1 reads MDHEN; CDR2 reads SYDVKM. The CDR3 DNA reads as TGTGCCAGCAGTTCCCCAGAACCGAGGAGAGAGACCCAGTACTTC. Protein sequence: CASSSPEPRRETQYF.

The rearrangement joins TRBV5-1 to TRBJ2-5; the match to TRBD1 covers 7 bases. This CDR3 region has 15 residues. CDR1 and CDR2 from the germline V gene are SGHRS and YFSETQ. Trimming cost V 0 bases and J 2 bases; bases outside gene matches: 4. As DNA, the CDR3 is TGCGCCAGCAGCTTGGCCGGGACAGATCAAGAGACCCAGTACTTC. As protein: CASSLAGTDQETQYF.

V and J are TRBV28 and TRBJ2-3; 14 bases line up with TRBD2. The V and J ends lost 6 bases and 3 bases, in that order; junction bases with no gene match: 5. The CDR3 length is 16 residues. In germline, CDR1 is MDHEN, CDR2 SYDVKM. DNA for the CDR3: TGTGCCAGCAGACCGGGACTAGCGGGAGCAACAGATACGCAGTATTTT. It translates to CASRPGLAGATDTQYF.

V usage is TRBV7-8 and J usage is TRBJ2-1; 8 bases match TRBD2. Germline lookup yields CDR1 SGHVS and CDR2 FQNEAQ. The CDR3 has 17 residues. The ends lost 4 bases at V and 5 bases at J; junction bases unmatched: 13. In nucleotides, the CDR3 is TGTGCCAGCAGCTCAGTAGTCGGGCGGGGGGTAGACAATGAGCAGTTCTTC. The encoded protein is CASSSVVGRGVDNEQFF.

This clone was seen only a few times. The DNA for the CDR3 is TGTGCCAGCAGCTCCGACTACTCTGGAAACACCATATATTTT. Its translation is CASSSDYSGNTIYF. V is TRBV5-6 and J is TRBJ1-3; the D is unclear. Germline V gene data show CDR1 as SGHDT and CDR2 as YYEEEE. This CDR3 has 14 amino acids. The germline V and J ends were trimmed by 3 bases and 0 bases, with 7 bases remaining between them.

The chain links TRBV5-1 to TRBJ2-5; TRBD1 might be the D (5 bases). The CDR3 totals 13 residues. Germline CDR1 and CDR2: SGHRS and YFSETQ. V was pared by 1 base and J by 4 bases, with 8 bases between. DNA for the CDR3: TGCGCCAGCAGCTTGCAGGGTCCAGAGACCCAGTACTTC. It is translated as CASSLQGPETQYF.

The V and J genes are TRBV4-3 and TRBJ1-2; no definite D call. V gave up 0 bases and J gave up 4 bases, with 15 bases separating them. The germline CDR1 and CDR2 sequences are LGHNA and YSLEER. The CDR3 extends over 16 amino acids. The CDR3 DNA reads TGCGCCAGCAGCCAAGAACGGGATACCGCCATCTATGGCTACACCTTC. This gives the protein CASSQERDTAIYGYTF.

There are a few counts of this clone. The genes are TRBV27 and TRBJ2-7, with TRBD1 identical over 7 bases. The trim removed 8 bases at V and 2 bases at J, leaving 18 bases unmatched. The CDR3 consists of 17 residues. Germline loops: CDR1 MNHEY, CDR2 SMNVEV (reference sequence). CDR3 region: CASRNERGRGQTYEQYF. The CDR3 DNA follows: TGTGCCAGCCGCAACGAACGTGGAAGGGGACAGACCTACGAGCAGTACTTC.

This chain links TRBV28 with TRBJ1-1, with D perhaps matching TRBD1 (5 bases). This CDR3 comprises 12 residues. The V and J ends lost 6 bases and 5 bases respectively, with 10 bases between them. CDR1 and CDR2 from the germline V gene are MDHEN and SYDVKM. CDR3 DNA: TGTGCCAGCAGCCGACAGTCTACTGAAGCTTTCTTT. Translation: CASSRQSTEAFF.

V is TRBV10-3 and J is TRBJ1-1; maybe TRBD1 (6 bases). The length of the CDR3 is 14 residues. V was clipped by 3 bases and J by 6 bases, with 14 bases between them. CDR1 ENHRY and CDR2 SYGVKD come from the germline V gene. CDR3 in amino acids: CAISDGRGQSEAFF. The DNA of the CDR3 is TGTGCCATCAGTGATGGCAGGGGACAATCTGAAGCTTTCTTT.

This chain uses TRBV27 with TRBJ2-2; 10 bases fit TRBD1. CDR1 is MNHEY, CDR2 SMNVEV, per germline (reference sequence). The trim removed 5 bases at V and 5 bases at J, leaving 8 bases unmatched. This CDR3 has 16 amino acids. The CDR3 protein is CASSPGTGVWTGELFF. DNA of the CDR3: TGTGCCAGCAGTCCCGGGACAGGGGTTTGGACCGGGGAGCTGTTTTTT.

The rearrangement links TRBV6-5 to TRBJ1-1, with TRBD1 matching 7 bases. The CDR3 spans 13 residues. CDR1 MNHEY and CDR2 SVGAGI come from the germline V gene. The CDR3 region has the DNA TGTGCGACCTACAGGGGCATGAACACTGAAGCTTTCTTT. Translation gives CATYRGMNTEAFF.

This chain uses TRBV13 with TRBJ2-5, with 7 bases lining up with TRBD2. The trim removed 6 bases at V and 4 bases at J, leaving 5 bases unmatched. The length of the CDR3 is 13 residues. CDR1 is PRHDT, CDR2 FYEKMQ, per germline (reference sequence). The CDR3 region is CASSRGSRETQYF. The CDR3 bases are TGTGCCAGCAGTCGCGGGAGCAGAGAGACCCAGTACTTC.

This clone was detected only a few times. The CDR3, as DNA: TGTGCCAGCAGTTACTCGACGGAGTATGGCTACACCTTC. Its protein product is CASSYSTEYGYTF. This chain links TRBV6-6 with TRBJ1-2; D is ambiguous. The germline V and J ends were trimmed by 0 bases and 5 bases, with 7 bases remaining between them. Germline CDR1 is MNHNY and CDR2 is SVGAGI (reference sequence). This CDR3 spans 13 amino acids.

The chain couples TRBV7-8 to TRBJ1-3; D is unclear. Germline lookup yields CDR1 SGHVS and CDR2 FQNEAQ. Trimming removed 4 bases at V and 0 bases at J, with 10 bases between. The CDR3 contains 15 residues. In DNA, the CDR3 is TGTGCCAGCAGCTCCCCTCCCGGCTCTGGAAACACCATATATTTT. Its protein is CASSSPPGSGNTIYF.

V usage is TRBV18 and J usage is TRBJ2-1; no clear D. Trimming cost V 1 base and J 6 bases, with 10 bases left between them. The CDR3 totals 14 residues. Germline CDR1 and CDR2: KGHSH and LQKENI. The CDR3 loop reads CASSPLVSSNEQFF. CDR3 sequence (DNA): TGTGCCAGCTCACCACTGGTTAGCTCCAATGAGCAGTTCTTC.

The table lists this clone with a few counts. The CDR3 spells CASSPGGRALGNTIYF. The DNA for the CDR3 is TGTGCCAGCAGCCCCGGAGGGAGGGCTCTTGGAAACACCATATATTTT. The chain carries TRBV7-3 and TRBJ1-3; D unresolved. V lost 5 bases and J 3 bases, leaving 17 bases between the germline ends. The CDR3 totals 16 residues. Germline-derived CDR1 and CDR2 are SGHTA and FQGTGA.

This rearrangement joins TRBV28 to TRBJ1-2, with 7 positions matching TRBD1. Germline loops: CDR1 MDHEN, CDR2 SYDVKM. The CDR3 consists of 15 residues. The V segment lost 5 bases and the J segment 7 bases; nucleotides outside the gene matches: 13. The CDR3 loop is CASSPNRGADRGYTF. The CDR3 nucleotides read TGTGCCAGCAGTCCGAACAGGGGAGCCGACCGTGGCTACACCTTC.